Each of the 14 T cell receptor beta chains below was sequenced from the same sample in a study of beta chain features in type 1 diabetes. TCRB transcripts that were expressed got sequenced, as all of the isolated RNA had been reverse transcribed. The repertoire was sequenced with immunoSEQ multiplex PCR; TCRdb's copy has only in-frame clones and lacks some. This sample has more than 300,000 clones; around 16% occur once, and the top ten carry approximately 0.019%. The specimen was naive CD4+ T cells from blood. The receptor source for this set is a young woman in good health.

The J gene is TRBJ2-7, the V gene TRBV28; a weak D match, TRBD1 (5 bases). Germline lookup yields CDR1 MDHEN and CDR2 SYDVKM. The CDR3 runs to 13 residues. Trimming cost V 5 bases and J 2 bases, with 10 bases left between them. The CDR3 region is CASSTTVPYEQYF. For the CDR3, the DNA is TGTGCCAGCAGTACGACAGTTCCCTACGAGCAGTACTTC.

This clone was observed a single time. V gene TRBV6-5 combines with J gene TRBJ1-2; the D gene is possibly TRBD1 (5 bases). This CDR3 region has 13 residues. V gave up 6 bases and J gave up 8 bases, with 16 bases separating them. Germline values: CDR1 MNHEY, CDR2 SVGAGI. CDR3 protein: CASRTDRPLGYTF. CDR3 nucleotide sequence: TGTGCCAGCAGGACCGACAGACCGCTGGGCTACACCTTC.

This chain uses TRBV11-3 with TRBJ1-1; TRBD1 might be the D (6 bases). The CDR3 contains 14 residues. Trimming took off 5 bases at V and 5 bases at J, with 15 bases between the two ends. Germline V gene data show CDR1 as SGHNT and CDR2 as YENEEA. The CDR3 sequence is CASSPDQGKTEAFF. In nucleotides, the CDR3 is TGTGCCAGCAGCCCGGACCAGGGGAAGACTGAAGCTTTCTTT.

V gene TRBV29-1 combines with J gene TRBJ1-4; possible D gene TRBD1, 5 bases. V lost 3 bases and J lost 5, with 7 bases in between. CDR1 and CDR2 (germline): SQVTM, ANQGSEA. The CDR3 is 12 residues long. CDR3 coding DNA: TGCAGCGTTGAGCAGGGAAATGAAAAACTGTTTTTT. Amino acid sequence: CSVEQGNEKLFF. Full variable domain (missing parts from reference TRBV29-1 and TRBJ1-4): SAVISQKPSRDICQRGTSLTIQCQVDSQVTMMFWYRQQPGQSLTLIATANQGSEATYESGFVIDKFPISRPNLTFSTLTVSNMSPEDSSIYLCSVEQGNEKLFFGSGTQLSVL.

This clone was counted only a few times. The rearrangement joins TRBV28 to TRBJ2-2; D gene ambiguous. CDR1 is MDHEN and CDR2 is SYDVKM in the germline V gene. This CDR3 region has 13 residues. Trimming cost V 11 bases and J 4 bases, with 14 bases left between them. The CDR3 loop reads CASRGTVTGELFF. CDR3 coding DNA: TGTGCCTCCCGAGGAACGGTCACCGGGGAGCTGTTTTTT.

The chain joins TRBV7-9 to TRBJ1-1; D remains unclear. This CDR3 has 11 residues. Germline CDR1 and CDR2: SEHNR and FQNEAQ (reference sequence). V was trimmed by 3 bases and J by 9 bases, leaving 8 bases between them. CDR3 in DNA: TGTGCCAGCAGCTTGGGCAGTAAAGCTTTCTTT. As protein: CASSLGSKAFF.

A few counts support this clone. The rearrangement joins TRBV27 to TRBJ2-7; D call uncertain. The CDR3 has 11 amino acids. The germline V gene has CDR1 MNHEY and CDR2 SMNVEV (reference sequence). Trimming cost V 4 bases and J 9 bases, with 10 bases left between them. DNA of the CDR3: TGTGCCAGCAGTTCGTTAACGGGGCAGTACTTC. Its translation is CASSSLTGQYF.

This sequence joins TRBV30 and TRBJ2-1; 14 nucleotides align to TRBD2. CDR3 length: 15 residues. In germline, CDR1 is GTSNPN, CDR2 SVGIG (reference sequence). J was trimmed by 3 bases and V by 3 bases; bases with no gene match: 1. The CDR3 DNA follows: TGTGCCTGGAGGGGACTAGCGGGAGACTACAATGAGCAGTTCTTC. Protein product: CAWRGLAGDYNEQFF.

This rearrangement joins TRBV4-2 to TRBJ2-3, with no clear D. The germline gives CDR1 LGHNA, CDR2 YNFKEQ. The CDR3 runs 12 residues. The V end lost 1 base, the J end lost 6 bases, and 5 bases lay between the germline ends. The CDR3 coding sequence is TGTGCCAGCAGCCAAGGCGGCGATACGCAGTATTTT. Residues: CASSQGGDTQYF.

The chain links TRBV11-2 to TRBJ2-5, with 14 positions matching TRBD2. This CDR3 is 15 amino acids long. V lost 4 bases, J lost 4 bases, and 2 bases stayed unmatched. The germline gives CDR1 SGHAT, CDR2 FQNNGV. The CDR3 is CASSWTSGRSETQYF. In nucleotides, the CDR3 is TGTGCCAGCAGCTGGACTAGCGGGAGGTCAGAGACCCAGTACTTC.

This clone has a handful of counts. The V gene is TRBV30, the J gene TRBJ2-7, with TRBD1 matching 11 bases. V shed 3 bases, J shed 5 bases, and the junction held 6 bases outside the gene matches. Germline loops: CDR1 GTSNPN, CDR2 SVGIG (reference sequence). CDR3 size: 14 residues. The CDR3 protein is CAWSPGTGGHEQYF. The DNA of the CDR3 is TGTGCCTGGAGCCCTGGGACAGGGGGACACGAGCAGTACTTC.

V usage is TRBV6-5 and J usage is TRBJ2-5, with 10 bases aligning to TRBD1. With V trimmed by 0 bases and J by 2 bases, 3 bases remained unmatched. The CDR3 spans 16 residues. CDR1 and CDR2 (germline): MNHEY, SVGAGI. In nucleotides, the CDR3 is TGTGCCAGCAGTTACTCGAGGACAGGGGGGCAAGAGACCCAGTACTTC. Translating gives CASSYSRTGGQETQYF.

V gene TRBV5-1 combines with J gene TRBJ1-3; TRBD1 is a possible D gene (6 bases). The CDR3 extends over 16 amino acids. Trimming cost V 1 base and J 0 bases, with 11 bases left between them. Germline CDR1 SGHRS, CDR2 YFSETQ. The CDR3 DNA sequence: TGCGCCAGCAGCTTGTCCACAGGGCACTCTGGAAACACCATATATTTT. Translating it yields CASSLSTGHSGNTIYF.

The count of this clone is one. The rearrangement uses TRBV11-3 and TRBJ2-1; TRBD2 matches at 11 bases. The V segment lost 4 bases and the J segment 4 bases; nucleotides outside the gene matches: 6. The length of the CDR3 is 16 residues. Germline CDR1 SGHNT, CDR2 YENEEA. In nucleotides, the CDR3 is TGTGCCAGCAGCTCGCCGACTAGCGGGAAATACAATGAGCAGTTCTTC. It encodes CASSSPTSGKYNEQFF.